This is a list of T cell receptor beta chains from one sample in a study of blood T cell repertoires in COVID-19. Method: immunoSEQ multiplex PCR; TCRdb's copy keeps in-frame clones and lacks some. The sample has about 300,000 clones; roughly 91% are singletons. Sequencing was carried out using peripheral blood. The origin of the receptors is a woman aged 25 to 45 with COVID-19, enrolled during active disease. Each CDR3 is given with its conserved first and last residue.

TRBV15,CATSSGSFETGELFF
TRBV15,CATSKLGGIYNEQFF
TRBV5-5,CASSPGVDIQYF
TRBV5-6,CASSRTGDNTGELFF
TRBV27,CASSTTWTGREGYTF
TRBV18,CASSPPGSPLAKNIQYF
TRBV7-9,CASSLTETASYGYTF
TRBV5-1,CASRETTDTQYF
TRBV4-1,CASSQDAVKRLFF
TRBV7-9,CASSLGRGSYEQYF
TRBV7-6,CASTPRAEGHDTQYF
TRBV7-8,CASSLHSGNSPLHF
TRBV19,CASSIPLAGGYNEQFF
TRBV19,CASSRRVEDEKLFF
TRBV2,CASRTGTSGGNEQFF
TRBV7-9,CASSVGGATDTQYF
TRBV7-9,CASSFSRGRTDTQYF
TRBV6-2/TRBV6-3,CASSPDRGYGYTF
TRBV6-1,CASSDGDRYGYTF
TRBV5-6,CASSTYRGLGDGYTF
TRBV2,CASSPALGLAGVTDTQYF
TRBV5-1,CASSLEQEKTEAFF
TRBV27,CASSGGRTDTQYF
TRBV28,CASRLGTGTGNEKLFF
TRBV5-1,CASSQLGGTGNTEAFF
TRBV24-1,CATSDHNPSRSSVQFF
TRBV5-4,CASSLQGGAPDEQFF
TRBV19,CASRGQGRGGEAFF
TRBV28,CASSSPGGRDEKLFF
TRBV2,CASSETFRSGANVLTF
TRBV6-5,CASGQGGNGYTF
TRBV7-6,CASSLELAGGQFF
TRBV20-1,CSASRGNYGYTF
TRBV7-8,CASSSTGIISYNEQFF
TRBV4-2,CASSPPGLAEQFF
TRBV18,CASSPRGLPEAFF
TRBV24-1,CATSDLSGESYNEQFF
TRBV7-8,CASSQGLAGGVSSYNEQFF
TRBV4-3,CASSPGGGIFDGYTF
TRBV7-6,CASSSYTAGSEKLFF
TRBV6-1,CASSELSVYSNQPQHF
TRBV5-8,CASSLRGFREGSSPLHF
TRBV14,CASSQDQDEQFF